Following are 23 T cell receptor beta chains from one sample sequenced in a study of blood T cell repertoires in COVID-19. Using immunoSEQ multiplex PCR, the repertoire was profiled, and TCRdb retains in-frame clones only, with some absent. This repertoire shows more than 13,000 clones, 85% to 90% found once; its top ten account for under 2.5%. The sequenced sample was peripheral blood. Receptor source: a woman aged 70-85 years in a cohort sampled during active or convalescent COVID-19.

The genes are TRBV28 and TRBJ1-4; no clear D. CDR3 length: 15 residues. The V and J ends lost 6 bases and 0 bases respectively, with 11 bases between them. CDR1 and CDR2 (germline): MDHEN, SYDVKM. The chain's CDR3 is CASRPSVATNEKLFF. In nucleotides, the CDR3 is TGTGCCAGCAGGCCCTCAGTCGCAACTAATGAAAAACTGTTTTTT.

The genes are TRBV30 and TRBJ1-1; the match to TRBD1 covers 10 bases. Germline CDR1 and CDR2: GTSNPN and SVGIG (reference sequence). With 8 bases clipped from V and 5 bases from J, the junction kept 20 bases outside the gene matches. The CDR3 runs 17 residues. The CDR3 coding sequence is TGTGCCGGAGACAGGGGGCGCCGACTACAGAACCCGACTGAAGCTTTCTTT. Translated: CAGDRGRRLQNPTEAFF.

The chain employs TRBV4-1 and TRBJ1-5; TRBD1 matches 8 bases. CDR3 length equals 16 residues. Germline lookup yields CDR1 MGHRA and CDR2 YSYEKL. Losses at the gene ends were 0 bases for V and 7 bases for J; bases not matched to a gene: 8. The CDR3: CASSQDGRDRIQPQHF. The DNA of the CDR3 is TGCGCCAGCAGCCAAGATGGCAGGGACAGGATCCAGCCCCAGCATTTT.

The chain uses TRBV7-2 and TRBJ2-7; 10 bases are shared with TRBD1. The V gene end was trimmed by 6 bases and the J gene end by 7 bases; junction bases not matched to a gene: 12. The CDR3 is 15 amino acids. CDR1 and CDR2 from the germline V gene are SGHTA and FQGNSA. The CDR3 is CASRLDRGIPREQYF. CDR3 DNA sequence: TGTGCCAGCAGACTGGACAGGGGGATACCTCGGGAGCAGTACTTC. Variable domain in full (rest from reference TRBV7-2 and TRBJ2-7): GAGVSQSPSNKVTEKGKDVELRCDPISGHTALYWYRQSLGQGLEFLIYFQGNSAPDKSGLPSDRFSAERTGGSVSTLTIQRTQQEDSAVYLCASRLDRGIPREQYFGPGTRLTVT.

This clone has a single count. The chain recombines TRBV3-1 (or the pseudogene TRBV3-2) with TRBJ1-2; 8 bases map to TRBD1. The J segment lost 6 bases and the V segment lost 4 bases, leaving 7 bases of the junction unmatched. Germline V CDR1 and CDR2: LGHDT, YNNKEL (reference sequence). The CDR3 loop spans 14 amino acids. The CDR3 region is CASSRQGASNGYTF. CDR3 DNA sequence: TGTGCCAGCAGCCGGCAGGGGGCTAGCAATGGCTACACCTTC.

The chain carries TRBV24-1 and TRBJ1-2; 7 nucleotides agree with TRBD1. The germline CDR1 and CDR2 sequences are KGHDR and SFDVKD. The CDR3 covers 13 residues. V trimming: 3 bases; J trimming: 4 bases; junction bases outside the gene matches: 1. The CDR3 is CATSDTGAYGYTF. The CDR3 region has the DNA TGTGCCACCAGTGATACAGGGGCCTATGGCTACACCTTC.

The sample holds one count of this clone. The gene calls are TRBV2 and TRBJ2-5; 12 bases are a match to TRBD2. The CDR3 has 15 amino acids. Germline V lookup: CDR1 SNHLY, CDR2 FYNNEI. Unmatched junction bases numbered 4, after V lost 3 bases and J lost 5 bases. In nucleotides, the CDR3 is TGTGCCAGCAGTGACTCCCTAGCGGGGGGGGAGACCCAGTACTTC. Residues: CASSDSLAGGETQYF.

This clone was seen once. This rearrangement joins TRBV7-2 to TRBJ2-1, with 8 bases identical to TRBD2. Germline lookup yields CDR1 SGHTA and CDR2 FQGNSA. This CDR3 region has 15 residues. Trimming at V came to 2 bases and at J to 8 bases, leaving 8 bases not matched to a gene. CDR3 nucleotide sequence: TGTGCCAGCAGCTTACAACGGGGGGGCCAGTATGAGCAGTTCTTC. Translation gives CASSLQRGGQYEQFF.

This clone was observed a single time. The chain employs TRBV18 and TRBJ1-2; D perhaps matches TRBD1 (5 bases). The CDR3 runs to 12 residues. Trimming took off 1 base at V and 8 bases at J, with 8 bases between the two ends. Germline CDR1 and CDR2: KGHSH and LQKENI. This CDR3 reads CASSPLQEGYTF. The CDR3 DNA follows: TGTGCCAGCTCACCACTACAGGAAGGCTACACCTTC.

The chain has TRBV3-1 (or the pseudogene TRBV3-2) and TRBJ2-2; D is unresolved. CDR1 is LGHDT and CDR2 is YNNKEL in the germline V gene (reference sequence). The CDR3 sequence is 16 residues long. Trimming shortened V by 0 bases and J by 2 bases, and 10 bases separated the two germline ends. The CDR3 nucleotides read TGTGCCAGCAGCCAAGACAGAAAGTTAAACACCGGGGAGCTGTTTTTT. Its translation is CASSQDRKLNTGELFF.

This chain uses TRBV3-1 (or the pseudogene TRBV3-2) with TRBJ2-1; maybe TRBD2 (7 bases). The CDR3 extends over 16 amino acids. Germline lookup yields CDR1 LGHDT and CDR2 YNNKEL (reference sequence). Trimming took 0 bases from V and 6 from J, leaving 15 bases between them. Here the CDR3 DNA reads TGTGCCAGCAGCCAAGATCTTCGGGGGGCCCCCAATGAGCAGTTCTTC. The encoded protein is CASSQDLRGAPNEQFF.

The chain uses TRBV2 and TRBJ1-6, with 12 bases that match TRBD1. The CDR3 covers 16 residues. The trim removed 10 bases at V and 10 bases at J, leaving 14 bases unmatched. The germline gives CDR1 SNHLY, CDR2 FYNNEI. CDR3 sequence reads: CATQGTGGAMGSPLHF. In DNA form, the CDR3 reads TGTGCCACCCAAGGGACAGGGGGCGCAATGGGGTCACCCCTCCACTTT.

The rearrangement joins TRBV6-2 or TRBV6-3 to TRBJ2-1; 8 bases align to TRBD2. With 4 bases clipped from V and 1 base from J, the junction kept 3 bases outside the gene matches. Germline CDR1 MNHEY, CDR2 SVGEGT. This CDR3 contains 15 residues. This CDR3 reads CASSLAGLSYNEQFF. In DNA form, the CDR3 reads TGTGCCAGCAGTTTAGCGGGGCTATCCTACAATGAGCAGTTCTTC.

J is TRBJ1-1 and V is TRBV19; D perhaps matches TRBD1 (5 bases). V lost 8 bases to trimming and J lost 0 bases, with 19 bases between them. Germline CDR1 LNHDA, CDR2 SQIVND (reference sequence). This CDR3 is 16 amino acids long. The CDR3 nucleotides read TGTGCCAGTCGCCCCCCCCGGCAGGGAATGAACACTGAAGCTTTCTTT. It yields the protein CASRPPRQGMNTEAFF.

This sequence joins TRBV13 and TRBJ2-7; D uncertain. The CDR3 is 13 residues long. Trimming took off 3 bases at V and 1 base at J, with 7 bases between the two ends. Germline V gene data show CDR1 as PRHDT and CDR2 as FYEKMQ (reference sequence). CDR3 protein: CASSLEQSYEQYF. The DNA for the CDR3 is TGTGCCAGCAGCTTGGAACAGTCCTACGAGCAGTACTTC.

The chain recombines TRBV19 with TRBJ1-2, with D possibly TRBD1 on 6 matching bases. Germline V gene lookup returns CDR1 LNHDA and CDR2 SQIVND (reference sequence). The CDR3 has 14 amino acids. V lost 6 bases and J 2 bases, leaving 13 bases between the germline ends. CDR3 amino acids: CASSNRATNYGYTF. CDR3 sequence (DNA): TGTGCCAGTAGCAACAGGGCGACAAACTATGGCTACACCTTC.

The rearrangement uses TRBV2 and TRBJ1-5, with 9 positions matching TRBD1. From germline, CDR1 is SNHLY and CDR2 FYNNEI. The CDR3 consists of 17 residues. V lost 4 bases and J lost 4; bases outside the gene matches: 11. CDR3 amino acids: CASSGYWDRAINQPQHF. DNA of the CDR3: TGTGCCAGCAGTGGGTACTGGGACAGGGCTATAAATCAGCCCCAGCATTTT.

The J gene is TRBJ1-2, the V gene TRBV3-1 (or the pseudogene TRBV3-2), with D unresolved. With 4 bases removed from V and 4 bases from J, the gap between germline ends came to 13 bases. The CDR3 sequence is 14 residues long. Germline V CDR1 and CDR2: LGHDT, YNNKEL (reference sequence). The CDR3 sequence is CASSPRETFYGYTF. CDR3 in DNA: TGTGCCAGCAGCCCCCGGGAGACTTTCTATGGCTACACCTTC.

This clone was counted a few times. The chain recombines TRBV9 with TRBJ1-6; D remains ambiguous. Germline V gene data show CDR1 as SGDLS and CDR2 as YYNGEE. This CDR3 has 13 residues. V was cut by 0 bases and J by 9 bases, with 7 bases left in between. The chain's CDR3 is CASSVGEGSPLHF. The CDR3 DNA is TGTGCCAGCAGCGTAGGTGAGGGTTCACCCCTCCACTTT. Full variable domain (remainder filled in from reference TRBV9 and TRBJ1-6): DSGVTQTPKHLITATGQRVTLRCSPRSGDLSVYWYQQSLDQGLQFLIQYYNGEERAKGNILERFSAQQFPDLHSELNLSSLELGDSALYFCASSVGEGSPLHFGNGTRLTVT.

This clone was observed once. CDR3 residues: CASSPDSSYEQYF. The CDR3 coding sequence is TGTGCCAGCAGCCCCGACAGCAGCTACGAGCAGTACTTC. This rearrangement joins TRBV4-2 to TRBJ2-7, with D maybe TRBD1 (5 bases). This CDR3 is built from 13 residues. Trimming took 4 bases from V and 3 from J, leaving 10 bases between them. Germline CDR1 and CDR2: LGHNA and YNFKEQ.

This chain links TRBV4-1 with TRBJ2-3; D possibly corresponds to TRBD2 (5 bases). The germline V and J ends were trimmed by 0 bases and 1 base, with 11 bases remaining between them. Germline V lookup: CDR1 MGHRA, CDR2 YSYEKL. This CDR3 contains 16 residues. Written as DNA, the CDR3 is TGCGCCAGCAGCCAAGATCCTAGCTACGGCACAGATACGCAGTATTTT. Residues: CASSQDPSYGTDTQYF.

The gene calls are TRBV3-1 (or the pseudogene TRBV3-2) and TRBJ2-3; D might be TRBD2 (7 bases). Germline V CDR1 and CDR2: LGHDT, YNNKEL (reference sequence). V dropped 1 base and J dropped 1 base, with 18 bases sitting between them. The CDR3 loop spans 18 amino acids. CDR3 DNA: TGTGCCAGCAGCCAAGGGGCCTGGGGGGCGGGGGGCACAGATACGCAGTATTTT. It translates to CASSQGAWGAGGTDTQYF.

J is TRBJ2-5 and V is TRBV9; the D gene is possibly TRBD2 (6 bases). Trimming took off 2 bases at V and 2 bases at J, with 7 bases between the two ends. The CDR3 contains 13 residues. Germline V gene data show CDR1 as SGDLS and CDR2 as YYNGEE. Here the CDR3 DNA reads TGTGCCAGCAGCGTGGGAGGACAAGAGACCCAGTACTTC. This translates into CASSVGGQETQYF.